These 6 T cell receptor beta chains were all obtained from the same sample, sequenced in a study of T-cell memory formation after mild COVID-19 (dated by TCRdb to the early 2020s). The method behind the library was 5' RACE. Sequencing took place on an Illumina NovaSeq 6000. TCRdb reprocessed the public reads (quality trimming at Q25 with fastp, clone calling with MiXCR) and kept in-frame beta chains. Entries are consolidated by CDR3 protein sequence, retaining the most common genes and DNA. The sample has around 340,000 distinct CDR3 sequences on record, roughly 21% of them singletons. Together, the top ten hold under 15% of the sample. The sample consisted of PBMCs or a T cell subset sorted from them (not recorded which). Receptors were obtained from an adult woman who had mild COVID-19 (a few samples of this study predate the infection). The sample titles of this study are shuffled in the database, so cell type and time point are left out; the donor was told from shared clones.

Remarks on this clonotype: Since a much larger clone is just one base distant, this may be a read error. The DNA for the CDR3 is TGTGCCAGCAGTTCTACGGGAGTAGGGGAGCAGTACTTC. Its translation is CASSSTGVGEQYF. This chain links TRBV6-2 or TRBV6-3 with TRBJ2-7; D perhaps matches TRBD2 (6 bases). Germline V lookup: CDR1 MNHEY, CDR2 SVGEGT. With 4 bases removed from V and 7 bases from J, the gap between germline ends came to 14 bases. The CDR3 contains 13 residues.

This clonotype is judged medium-sized. The chain links TRBV20-1 to TRBJ2-7, with 10 bases fitting TRBD2. V gave up 5 bases and J gave up 1 base; unmatched junction bases: 5. Germline V lookup: CDR1 DFQATT, CDR2 SNEGSKA (reference sequence). This CDR3 region has 14 residues. In nucleotides, the CDR3 is TGCAGTGCTGGGTCTAGCGGGAGTTCCTACGAGCAGTACTTC. Translation gives CSAGSSGSSYEQYF.

This clonotype has a handful of counts. The rearrangement uses TRBV5-1 and TRBJ1-4, with TRBD1 identical over 7 bases. The germline V gene has CDR1 SGHRS and CDR2 YFSETQ. V trimming: 2 bases; J trimming: 0 bases; junction bases outside the gene matches: 1. CDR3 length: 15 amino acids. The CDR3 region has the DNA TGCGCCAGCAGCTTAACAGGGGCAACTAATGAAAAACTGTTTTTT. This translates into CASSLTGATNEKLFF. The full variable domain, in which reference TRBV5-1 and TRBJ1-4 provide the parts outside the CDR3, is KAGVTQTPRYLIKTRGQQVTLSCSPISGHRSVSWYQQTPGQGLQFLFEYFSETQRNKGNFPGRFSGRQFSNSRSEMNVSTLELGDSALYLCASSLTGATNEKLFFGSGTQLSVL.

This clonotype has just a few counts. V usage is TRBV12-3 or TRBV12-4 and J usage is TRBJ2-1; D is undetermined. The CDR3 totals 14 residues. V was trimmed by 3 bases and J by 8 bases, leaving 14 bases between them. The CDR3 DNA follows: TGTGCCAGCAGTTTTTCACGGTCTATGGATGAGCAGTTCTTC. It specifies CASSFSRSMDEQFF.

At least ten counts were recorded for this clonotype. The chain couples TRBV4-2 to TRBJ2-7; D may be TRBD1 (8 bases). V was shortened by 4 bases and J by 2 bases, with 15 bases between the two germline ends. Germline V gene data show CDR1 as LGHNA and CDR2 as YNFKEQ. This CDR3 comprises 15 residues. CDR3 sequence (DNA): TGTGCCAGCAGCCCCGACAGGGGACTACCCTACGAGCAGTACTTC. It is translated as CASSPDRGLPYEQYF.

CDR3 in amino acids: CSVGASNYGYTF. The CDR3 DNA follows: TGCAGCGTTGGGGCCTCCAACTATGGCTACACCTTC. This chain uses TRBV29-1 with TRBJ1-2; D unclear. CDR1 is SQVTM, CDR2 ANQGSEA, per germline. The CDR3 runs 12 residues. Trimming stripped 4 bases from V and 2 bases from J, with 8 bases between.